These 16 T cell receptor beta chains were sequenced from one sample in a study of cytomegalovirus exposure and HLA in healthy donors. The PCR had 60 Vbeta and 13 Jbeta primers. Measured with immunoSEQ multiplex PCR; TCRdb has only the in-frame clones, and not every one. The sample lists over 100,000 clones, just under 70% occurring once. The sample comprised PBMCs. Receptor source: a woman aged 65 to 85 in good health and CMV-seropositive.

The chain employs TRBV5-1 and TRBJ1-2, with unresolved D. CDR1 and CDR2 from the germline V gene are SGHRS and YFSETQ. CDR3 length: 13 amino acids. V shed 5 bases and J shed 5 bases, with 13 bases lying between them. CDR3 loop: CASREPGMYGYTF. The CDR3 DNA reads TGCGCCAGCAGAGAACCAGGCATGTATGGCTACACCTTC.

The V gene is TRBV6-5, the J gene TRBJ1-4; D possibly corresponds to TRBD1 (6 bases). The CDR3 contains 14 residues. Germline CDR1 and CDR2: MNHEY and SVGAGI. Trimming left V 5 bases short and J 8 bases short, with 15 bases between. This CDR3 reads CASSRQGLREKLFF. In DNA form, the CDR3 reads TGTGCCAGCAGTCGGCAGGGGTTAAGGGAAAAACTGTTTTTT.

The CDR3 reads CASSGGGLNYGYTF. DNA for the CDR3: TGTGCCAGCAGCGGCGGAGGGTTGAACTATGGCTACACCTTC. V is TRBV7-2 and J is TRBJ1-2; D is unresolved. Looked up from germline, CDR1 is SGHTA and CDR2 is FQGNSA. V lost 5 bases to trimming and J lost 2 bases, with 12 bases between them. The CDR3 runs to 14 residues.

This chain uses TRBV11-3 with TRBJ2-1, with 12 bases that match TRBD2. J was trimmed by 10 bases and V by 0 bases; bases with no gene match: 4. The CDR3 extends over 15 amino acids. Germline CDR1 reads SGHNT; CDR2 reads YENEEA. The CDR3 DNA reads TGTGCCAGCAGCTTAGAGGCTAGCGGGGGGGTCGAGCAGTTCTTC. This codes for CASSLEASGGVEQFF.

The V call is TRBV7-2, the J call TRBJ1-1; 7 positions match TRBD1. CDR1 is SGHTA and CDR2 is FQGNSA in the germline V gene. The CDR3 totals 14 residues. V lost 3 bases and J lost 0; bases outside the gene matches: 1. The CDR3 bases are TGTGCCAGCAGCTTGACAGGGATGAACACTGAAGCTTTCTTT. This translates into CASSLTGMNTEAFF.

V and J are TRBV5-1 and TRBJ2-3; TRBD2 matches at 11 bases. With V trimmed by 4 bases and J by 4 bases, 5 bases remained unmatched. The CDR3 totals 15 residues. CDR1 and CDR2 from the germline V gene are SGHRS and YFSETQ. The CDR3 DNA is TGCGCCAGCAGCCTTAGCGGGGGGGCCCCAGATACGCAGTATTTT. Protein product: CASSLSGGAPDTQYF. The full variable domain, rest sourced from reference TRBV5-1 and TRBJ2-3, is KAGVTQTPRYLIKTRGQQVTLSCSPISGHRSVSWYQQTPGQGLQFLFEYFSETQRNKGNFPGRFSGRQFSNSRSEMNVSTLELGDSALYLCASSLSGGAPDTQYFGPGTRLTVL.

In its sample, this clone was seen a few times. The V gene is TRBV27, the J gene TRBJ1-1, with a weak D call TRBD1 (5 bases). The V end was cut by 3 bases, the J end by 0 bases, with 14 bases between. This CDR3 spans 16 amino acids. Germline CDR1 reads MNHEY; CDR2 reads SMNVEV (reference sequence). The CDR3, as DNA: TGTGCCAGCAGTTTGGACAAGGGGTACATGAACACTGAAGCTTTCTTT. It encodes CASSLDKGYMNTEAFF.

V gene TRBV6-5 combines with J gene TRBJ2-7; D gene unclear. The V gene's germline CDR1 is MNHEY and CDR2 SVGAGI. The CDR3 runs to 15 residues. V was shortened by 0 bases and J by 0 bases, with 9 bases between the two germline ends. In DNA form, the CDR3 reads TGTGCCAGCAGTTACTCGGTCAAGAGCTCCTACGAGCAGTACTTC. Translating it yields CASSYSVKSSYEQYF.

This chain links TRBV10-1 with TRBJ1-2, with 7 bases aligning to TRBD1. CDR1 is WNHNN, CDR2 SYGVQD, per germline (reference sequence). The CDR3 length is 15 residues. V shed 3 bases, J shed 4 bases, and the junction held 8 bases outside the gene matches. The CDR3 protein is CASSENRGPSYGYTF. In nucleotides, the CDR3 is TGCGCCAGCAGTGAAAACAGGGGTCCAAGCTATGGCTACACCTTC.

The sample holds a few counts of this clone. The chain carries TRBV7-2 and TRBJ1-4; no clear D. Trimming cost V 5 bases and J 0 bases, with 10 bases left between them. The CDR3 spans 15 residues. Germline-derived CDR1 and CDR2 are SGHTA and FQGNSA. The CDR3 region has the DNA TGTGCCAGCAGCCCCTCCCGGGCAACTAATGAAAAACTGTTTTTT. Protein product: CASSPSRATNEKLFF.

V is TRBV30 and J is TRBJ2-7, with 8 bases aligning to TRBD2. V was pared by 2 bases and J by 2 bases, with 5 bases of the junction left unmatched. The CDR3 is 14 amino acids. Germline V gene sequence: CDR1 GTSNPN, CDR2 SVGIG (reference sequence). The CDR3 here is CAWSPAGVPYEQYF. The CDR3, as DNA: TGTGCCTGGAGTCCAGCGGGGGTACCCTACGAGCAGTACTTC. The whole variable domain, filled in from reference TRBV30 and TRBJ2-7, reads SQTIHQWPATLVQPVGSPLSLECTVEGTSNPNLYWYRQAAGRGLQLLFYSVGIGQISSEVPQNLSASRPQDRQFILSSKKLLLSDSGFYLCAWSPAGVPYEQYFGPGTRLTVT.

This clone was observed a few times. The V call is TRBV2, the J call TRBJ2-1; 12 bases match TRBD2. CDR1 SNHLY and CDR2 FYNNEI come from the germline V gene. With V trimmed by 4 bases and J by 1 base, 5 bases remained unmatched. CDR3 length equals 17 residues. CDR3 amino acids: CASSAASGGASYNEQFF. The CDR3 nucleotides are TGTGCCAGCAGTGCCGCTAGCGGGGGGGCTTCCTACAATGAGCAGTTCTTC. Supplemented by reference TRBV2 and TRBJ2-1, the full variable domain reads EPEVTQTPSHQVTQMGQEVILRCVPISNHLYFYWYRQILGQKVEFLVSFYNNEISEKSEIFDDQFSVERPDGSNFTLKIRSTKLEDSAMYFCASSAASGGASYNEQFFGPGTRLTVL.

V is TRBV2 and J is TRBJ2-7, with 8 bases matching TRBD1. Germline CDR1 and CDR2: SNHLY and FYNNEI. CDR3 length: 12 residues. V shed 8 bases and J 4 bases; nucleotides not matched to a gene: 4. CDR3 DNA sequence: TGTGCCAGCGGGACAGGCGATTACGAGCAGTACTTC. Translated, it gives CASGTGDYEQYF.

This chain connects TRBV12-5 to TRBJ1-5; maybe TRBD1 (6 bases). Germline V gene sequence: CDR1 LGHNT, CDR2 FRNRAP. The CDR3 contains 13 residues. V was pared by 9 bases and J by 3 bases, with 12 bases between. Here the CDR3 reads CASGGGLNQPQHF. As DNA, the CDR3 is TGTGCTAGCGGGGGGGGGCTCAATCAGCCCCAGCATTTT.

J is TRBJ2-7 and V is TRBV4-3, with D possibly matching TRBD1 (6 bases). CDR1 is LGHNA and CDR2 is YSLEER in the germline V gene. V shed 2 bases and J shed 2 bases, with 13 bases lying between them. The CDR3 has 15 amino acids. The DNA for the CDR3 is TGCGCCAGCAGCCAAAACACAGGGTTCCCCTACGAGCAGTACTTC. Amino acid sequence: CASSQNTGFPYEQYF.

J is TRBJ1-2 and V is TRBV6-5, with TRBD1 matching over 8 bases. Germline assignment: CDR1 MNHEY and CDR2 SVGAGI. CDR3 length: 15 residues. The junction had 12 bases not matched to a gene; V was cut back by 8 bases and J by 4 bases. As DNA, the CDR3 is TGTGCCAGCCTCGGGGGACAGGACCCTTCCTATGGCTACACCTTC. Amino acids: CASLGGQDPSYGYTF.